This section outlines one T cell receptor (beta chain) sequence together with its context. TCRdb keeps only in-frame clones here, not all; method: immunoSEQ multiplex PCR. Of around 730,000 clones listed, 70% to 90% are singletons. This entry comes from a study of shared T cell receptors in the human thymus. This CDR3 is built from 15 residues. Germline V lookup: CDR1 SQVTM, CDR2 ANQGSEA. Trimming cost V 1 base and J 2 bases; bases outside gene matches: 5. The same data also went into a second study, on human thymus T cells.

The chain links TRBV29-1 to TRBJ2-3; 8 nucleotides match TRBD2. Sample: thymocytes. This clonotype originated in a girl in the first two years of life with a congenital heart defect. CDR3 sequence reads: CSVEAGTRNTDTQYF. The DNA of the CDR3 is TGCAGCGTTGAAGCCGGGACTAGAAACACAGATACGCAGTATTTT.